This entry is about one T cell receptor (beta chain). Its antigen remains unidentified. Base qualities are not recorded, but no much larger clone differs from it by a single base. These data belong to a study of shared clonotypes between healthy human individuals (dated by TCRdb to 2020 to 2022). The study in broad terms: A couple of women and a few men aged 18 to 49 years were included in the cohort. For each donor, CD4 naive and CD4 memory were each given three plates, CD8 naive was given two plates, and CD8 memory was given one plate. To estimate repertoire size and how much clonotypes are shared between individuals, the study performed deep sequencing of blood TCR repertoires from roughly five healthy adults. To increase sequencing depth and limit assay-specific biases, different laboratories used diverse techniques to prepare libraries and sequence TCR repertoires. Leukapheresis yielded between about 0.9 and 9 billion PBMCs per donor. Here is what the overall study found, with its caveats: Naive subsets generally had larger estimated clonotype richness than memory subsets did. Higher generation probabilities were observed for clonotypes shared by all four sorted-subset donors than for non-shared clonotypes. The small number of donors limited the genetic and exposure-history diversity represented. Based on pairwise subsampling, the degree of clonotype sharing among donors was expected to be affected by sequencing depth. Sampling was restricted to blood, and TCR repertoires in tissues likely differ from the TCR repertoires found in blood. Across four donors, around 5% of naive CD4, roughly 3.8% of naive CD8, about 2.3% of memory CD4, and roughly 0.4% of memory CD8 clonotypes were shared. Even with the large sequencing depth, rarefaction of the sorted-subset datasets indicated that sequencing was incomplete.

The CDR3, cysteine through phenylalanine, is 14 amino acids long. The retained sequence is limited to the CDR3, 42 bases, with the frame set at the first base. Deletion took 1 base off V and 5 bases off J, with a span of 11 bases between the germline ends. The germline V gene encodes CDR1 MDHEN and CDR2 SYDVKM. Using the deep immunoSEQ assay, TCR CDR3 regions were amplified from genomic DNA by multiplex PCR. Extracted genomic DNA from each cell subset was distributed evenly across all wells of several immunoSEQ 96-well plates, and each plate was treated as a replicate. For sorted subsets, approximately 210 ng of genomic DNA, equivalent to tens of thousands of T cell genomes, went into each replicate PCR. Purified libraries were quantified with a Qubit 3.0 fluorometer, sized on a Bioanalyzer 2100, and re-quantified with the KAPA Library Quantification kit. A separate single-read 150-cycle Illumina NextSeq 550 flow cell was used to sequence each immunoSEQ 96-well plate. The published analysis was carried out like this. Because the immunoSEQ output included only junctional sequences and no quality scores, the filtering could not be the same as the filtering used for full-length reads. Sequences were annotated with PyIR, a Python wrapper for IgBLAST v1.9, using IMGT germline references to assign V/J genes and CDR3. Reads were removed for weak V/J assignments (E-value above 1e-6), missing CDR3, stop codons, out-of-frame junctions, or ambiguous translated residues. V3J clonotypes were defined as sequences sharing an identical inferred V gene, J gene, and CDR3 amino acid sequence. Percentage overlap between repertoires was calculated by dividing the number of shared unique clonotypes by the size of the smaller repertoire. RTK rarefaction, the Chao1 estimator, and Recon v2.1 estimates of unobserved clonotypes were used to assess repertoire richness. Generation probabilities were computed with OLGA for all TCRbeta clonotypes obtained by the gDNA method from a few donors. As stored in TCRdb, this immuneACCESS dataset retains in-frame rearrangements with V and J assigned. A fraction of the clones does not appear; measured against another copy, unresolved V genes explain less than half of the discrepancy, and the remainder lacks a known reason. That table is the source of V, J and clone size, and D and trimming were worked out from the DNA. Within this sample are 1.4 million or so clones, with 98% of them counted one time only. Over 0.3% of the sample rests with the top ten.

Donors were healthy HIV-negative adults with no recently reported acute infections or vaccinations. Every donor was a Caucasian adult living in Nashville, Tennessee, USA. CD4+ T cells were enriched by magnetic negative selection; naive cells were then positively selected on CD45RA, and the negative fraction formed the memory subset. Blood was obtained by leukapheresis, after which PBMCs were separated by Ficoll-Histopaque density gradient centrifugation and cryopreserved in liquid nitrogen vapor phase. Analytical flow cytometry was used to check the purity and quantity of every magnetically sorted T cell population. From each sorted fraction, genomic DNA was isolated and quantified by UV absorbance on a Nanodrop 2000c.

The sequence joins TRBV28 to TRBJ1-1, and possibly TRBD1, on 5 matching bases. The receptor was isolated from a man under 40 in good health. The sequenced material came from naive CD4+ T cells sorted from blood. Per the publication, the cell subset or site label means: CD45RA+ positively selected. The DNA sequence reads TGTGCCAGCAGTTTATTCGGGGAGGGGACTGAAGCTTTCTTT. It encodes CASSLFGEGTEAFF.